This T cell receptor (beta chain) came from a study of cytomegalovirus exposure and HLA in healthy donors. The primer mix had 60 Vbeta and 13 Jbeta primers. The data were produced by immunoSEQ multiplex PCR, yet TCRdb's version contains in-frame clones alone and is incomplete. The sample has hundreds of thousands of clones, around 80% seen once. With 0 bases removed from V and 4 bases from J, the gap between germline ends came to 7 bases. The CDR3 has 13 amino acids. In germline, CDR1 is SGDLS, CDR2 YYNGEE. Source material: PBMCs. The receptor was derived from a woman in her fifties or sixties in good health and CMV-seropositive. V is TRBV9 and J is TRBJ1-2; D unclear. This CDR3 is CASSVGAAYGYTF. In nucleotides, the CDR3 is TGTGCCAGCAGCGTAGGGGCTGCCTATGGCTACACCTTC.